The subject of this entry is one T cell receptor (beta chain). Germline assignment: CDR1 SQVTM and CDR2 ANQGSEA. CDR3 length equals 16 residues. With V trimmed by 4 bases and J by 0 bases, 8 bases remained unmatched. These data belong to a study of T cells in Graves' hyperthyroidism and ophthalmopathy. Each diagnosis drew on symptoms, thyroxine, TRAb, thyroid ultrasound and orbital computed tomography findings. The TCR beta CDR3 regions underwent amplification using RNA transcripts as the source. A first-round RT-PCR of the TCR CDR3 used the HTBI primer set. TCRdb ran MiXCR on the multiplex PCR reads and lists one entry per CDR3 protein. The repertoire holds around 600,000 distinct CDR3 sequences, about 16% seen once, with roughly 3% in the top ten.

The sample taken for sequencing was blood. The chain has TRBV29-1 and TRBJ1-2, with 10 bases identical to TRBD1. The source is a woman in her forties with Graves' ophthalmopathy. CDR3 DNA: TGCAGCGTTGGTGGGGGGACAGGGGAAGCTAACTATGGCTACACCTTC. Amino acid sequence: CSVGGGTGEANYGYTF.